The next 8 T cell receptor beta chains were all read from a single sample in a study of T-cell reconstitution after alpha-beta-depleted transplantation in children. Preparing the TCRbeta library involved the use of unique molecular identifiers. TCRdb re-called the PCR reads with MiXCR, one entry per CDR3 protein. The data hold around 580,000 distinct CDR3 sequences, with 27% observed a single time. The starting material was PBMCs, obtained before TCRalphabeta/CD19-depleted stem cell transplant. The receptors stem from a boy in the first two years of life with Wiskott-Aldrich syndrome, due to receive a stem cell transplant.

This clonotype showed up just a few times. This chain uses TRBV12-3 or TRBV12-4 with TRBJ1-2, with no clear D. The CDR3 totals 16 residues. Trimming removed 4 bases from V and 8 bases from J, with 23 bases in between. CDR3 DNA: TGTGCCAGCAGTTCCGCCCGCTTCGGGAGGGAAGAAGGCTACACCTTC. It encodes CASSSARFGREEGYTF.

This clonotype was counted only a few times. This sequence joins TRBV25-1 and TRBJ2-2; D unclear. CDR1 is MGHDK, CDR2 SYGVNS, per germline. The V and J ends lost 2 bases and 1 base respectively, with 2 bases between them. This CDR3 spans 13 amino acids. The CDR3 loop is CASSERNTGELFF. The CDR3 DNA follows: TGTGCCAGCAGTGAAAGGAACACCGGGGAGCTGTTTTTT.

The J gene is TRBJ2-7, the V gene TRBV18, with D perhaps matching TRBD1 (6 bases). Per germline, CDR1 KGHSH and CDR2 LQKENI. Trimming removed 2 bases at V and 0 bases at J, with 8 bases between. The CDR3 totals 14 residues. The CDR3 sequence: CASSPRDISYEQYF. CDR3 nucleotides: TGTGCCAGCTCACCAAGGGACATCTCCTACGAGCAGTACTTC.

The sample holds a few counts of this clonotype. The chain joins TRBV28 to TRBJ2-1; D possibly corresponds to TRBD1 (5 bases). Germline V gives CDR1 MDHEN, CDR2 SYDVKM. V lost 2 bases to trimming and J lost 10 bases, with 6 bases between them. This CDR3 has 11 residues. The DNA for the CDR3 is TGTGCCAGCAGTTTAGGGGCAGAGCAGTTCTTC. Protein product: CASSLGAEQFF.

The rearrangement joins TRBV5-1 to TRBJ2-1; 9 nucleotides match TRBD1. Germline-derived CDR1 and CDR2 are SGHRS and YFSETQ. There are 16 residues in the CDR3. The junction had 10 bases not matched to a gene; V was cut back by 4 bases and J by 5 bases. The CDR3, as DNA: TGCGCCAGCAGCCTGAACCTCGGGACAGGGAACAATGAGCAGTTCTTC. It yields the protein CASSLNLGTGNNEQFF.

A few counts support this clonotype. This chain connects TRBV15 to TRBJ1-1, with 8 bases matching TRBD1. Looked up from germline, CDR1 is LNHNV and CDR2 is YYDKDF (reference sequence). The CDR3 loop spans 15 amino acids. With V trimmed by 3 bases and J by 2 bases, 5 bases remained unmatched. The DNA of the CDR3 is TGTGCCACCAGCAGCCTACAGGGGGGAAACACTGAAGCTTTCTTT. This gives the protein CATSSLQGGNTEAFF. The full variable domain, in which reference TRBV15 and TRBJ1-1 provide the parts outside the CDR3, is DAMVIQNPRYQVTQFGKPVTLSCSQTLNHNVMYWYQQKSSQAPKLLFHYYDKDFNNEADTPDNFQSRRPNTSFCFLDIRSPGLGDTAMYLCATSSLQGGNTEAFFGQGTRLTVV.

The sample holds a few counts of this clonotype. The gene calls are TRBV5-1 and TRBJ2-3; TRBD2 aligns across 11 bases. V lost 4 bases to trimming and J lost 2 bases; unmatched junction nucleotides: 9. The CDR3 covers 17 residues. Germline values: CDR1 SGHRS, CDR2 YFSETQ. CDR3 sequence: CASSRRGTSGFTDTQYF. CDR3 coding DNA: TGCGCCAGCAGCCGACGGGGGACTAGCGGATTCACAGATACGCAGTATTTT.

This rearrangement joins TRBV20-1 to TRBJ1-4; D ambiguous. V lost 6 bases and J lost 4, with 9 bases in between. The CDR3 is made up of 12 amino acids. Per the germline V gene, CDR1 is DFQATT and CDR2 is SNEGSKA (reference sequence). The CDR3 DNA follows: TGCAGTGCCCACGGAAGTAATGAAAAACTGTTTTTT. Translated: CSAHGSNEKLFF.